This T cell receptor (beta chain) appears in the sequencing data of a study of blood T cell repertoires in COVID-19. Study summary: PBMCs, B-cell-depleted T cells, or T cells provided the cDNA or gDNA that made up the material.

The germline V gene has CDR1 MNHEY and CDR2 SMNVEV (reference sequence). This CDR3 has 15 amino acids. The ends lost 2 bases at V and 3 bases at J; junction bases unmatched: 6. Per the authors' pipeline: Nucleated cell number was recorded as an estimate derived from reference gene primer amplification. Sequencing was performed with immunoSEQ multiplex PCR; in TCRdb, only in-frame clones are kept and a portion is missing. V and J calls and clone size are copied from that table; D and trimming were computed from the DNA. In the table there are approximately 360,000 clones, more than 75% of which are singletons. Enrolled through a virtual design, the participants were between 18 and 89 years of age and came from roughly 22 US areas. Clinical history reported by participants formed the basis on which cohorts were assigned.

The sequence was obtained from a woman younger than 45 with acute COVID-19. This sequence joins TRBV27 and TRBJ2-7, with TRBD1 matching over 8 bases. The sample comprised PBMCs or T cells enriched from blood (not recorded which). In nucleotides, the CDR3 is TGTGCCAGCAGTTTAGAACCCACAGGGGGCTACGAGCAGTACTTC. Translating it yields CASSLEPTGGYEQYF.